This T cell receptor (beta chain) was identified during a study of blood T cell repertoires in COVID-19. Across the whole study: COVID-19 samples from acute and convalescent phases originated in the United States, Italy and Spain. Nucleic acid was either cDNA or gDNA, and it came from T cells, B-cell-depleted T cells, or PBMCs.

In the source study's methods: Estimated nucleated cell counts came from reference gene primer amplification. Libraries were prepared by immunoSEQ multiplex PCR; TCRdb keeps only in-frame clonotypes and omits some of them. The V and J calls and clone size come from that table; D and trimming were worked out from the DNA. The sample includes some 340,000 clones, around 85% of them seen just once. CDR1 is DFQATT and CDR2 is SNEGSKA in the germline V gene (reference sequence). V was pared by 3 bases and J by 1 base, with 9 bases between. The CDR3 runs to 13 residues. This TCR derives from a woman between 18 and 29 years old with acute or convalescent COVID-19. Sequenced material: peripheral blood. V is TRBV20-1 and J is TRBJ1-2; D remains unclear. CDR3 DNA sequence: TGCAGTGCTAGTTCGGGGATTAACTATGGCTACACCTTC. It translates to CSASSGINYGYTF.